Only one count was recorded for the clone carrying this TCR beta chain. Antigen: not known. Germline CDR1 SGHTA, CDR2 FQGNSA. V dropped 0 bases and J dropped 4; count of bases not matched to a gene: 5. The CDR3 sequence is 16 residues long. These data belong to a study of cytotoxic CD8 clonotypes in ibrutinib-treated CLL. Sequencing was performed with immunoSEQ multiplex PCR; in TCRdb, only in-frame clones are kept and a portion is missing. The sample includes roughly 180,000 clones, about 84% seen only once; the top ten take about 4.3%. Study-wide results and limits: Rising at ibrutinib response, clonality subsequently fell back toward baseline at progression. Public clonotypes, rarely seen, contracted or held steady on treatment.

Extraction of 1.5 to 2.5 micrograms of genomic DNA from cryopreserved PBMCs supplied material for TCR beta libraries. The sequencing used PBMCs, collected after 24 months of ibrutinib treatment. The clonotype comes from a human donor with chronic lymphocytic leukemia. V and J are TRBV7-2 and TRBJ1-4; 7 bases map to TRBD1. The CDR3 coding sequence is TGTGCCAGCAGCTTAGCGAGGACAGGAGATAATGAAAAACTGTTTTTT. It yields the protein CASSLARTGDNEKLFF.